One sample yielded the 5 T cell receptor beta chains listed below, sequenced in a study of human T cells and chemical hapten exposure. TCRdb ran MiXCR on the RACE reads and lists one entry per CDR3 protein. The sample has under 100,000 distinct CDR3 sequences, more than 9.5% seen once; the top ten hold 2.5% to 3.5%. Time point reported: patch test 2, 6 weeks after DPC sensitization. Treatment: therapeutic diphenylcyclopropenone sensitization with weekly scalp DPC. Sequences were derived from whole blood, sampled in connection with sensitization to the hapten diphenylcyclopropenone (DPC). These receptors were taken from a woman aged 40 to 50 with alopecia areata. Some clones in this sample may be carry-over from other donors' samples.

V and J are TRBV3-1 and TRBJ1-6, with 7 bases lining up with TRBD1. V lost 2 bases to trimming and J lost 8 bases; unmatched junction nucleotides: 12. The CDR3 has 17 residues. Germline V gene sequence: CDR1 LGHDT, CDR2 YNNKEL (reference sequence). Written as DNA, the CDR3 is TGTGCCAGCAGCCAACTCCTCGTTGACAGGGACCATTCACCCCTCCACTTT. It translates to CASSQLLVDRDHSPLHF.

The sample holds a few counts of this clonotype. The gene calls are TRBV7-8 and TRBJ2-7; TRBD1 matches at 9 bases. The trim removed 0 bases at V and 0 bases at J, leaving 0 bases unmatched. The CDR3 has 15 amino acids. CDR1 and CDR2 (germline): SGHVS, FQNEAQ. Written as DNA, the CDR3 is TGTGCCAGCAGCTTAGCGGGACAGGGCTCCTACGAGCAGTACTTC. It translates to CASSLAGQGSYEQYF.

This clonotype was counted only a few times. CDR3 in amino acids: CASSVVAGGYEQYF. DNA for the CDR3: TGTGCCAGCAGCGTAGTAGCGGGGGGGTACGAGCAGTACTTC. This chain joins TRBV9 and TRBJ2-7, with 11 bases aligning to TRBD2. Germline CDR1 is SGDLS and CDR2 is YYNGEE. This CDR3 has 14 residues. V shed 0 bases, J shed 4 bases, and the junction held 0 bases outside the gene matches.

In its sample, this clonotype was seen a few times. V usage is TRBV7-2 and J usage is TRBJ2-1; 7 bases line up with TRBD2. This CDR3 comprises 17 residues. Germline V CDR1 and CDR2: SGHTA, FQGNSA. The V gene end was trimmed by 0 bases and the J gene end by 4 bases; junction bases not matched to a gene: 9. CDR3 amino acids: CASSLALAGVSYNEQFF. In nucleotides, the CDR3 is TGTGCCAGCAGCTTAGCGCTGGCGGGAGTATCTTACAATGAGCAGTTCTTC.

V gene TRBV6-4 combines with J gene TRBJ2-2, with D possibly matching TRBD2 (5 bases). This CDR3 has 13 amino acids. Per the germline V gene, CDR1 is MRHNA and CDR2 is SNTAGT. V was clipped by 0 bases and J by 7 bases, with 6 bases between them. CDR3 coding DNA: TGTGCCAGCAGTGACTCGGAGGTCGGGGAGCTGTTTTTT. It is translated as CASSDSEVGELFF.